This T cell receptor beta chain was profiled in a study of cytomegalovirus exposure and HLA in healthy donors. Overall study results and limits: Cytomegalovirus association was assigned to 170 or so TCR beta chains. TRBV6-2, TRBV6-3 and some other V segments were excluded as indistinguishable.

As to this clone: Antigen unknown.

The CDR3 totals 13 residues. Trimming cost V 11 bases and J 5 bases, with 16 bases left between them. Per the germline V gene, CDR1 is ENHRY and CDR2 is SYGVKD. The study ran its PCR with 60 Vbeta and 13 Jbeta primers. In the authors' workflow: About 80 million unique TCR beta chains, roughly 11 million of them shared, were counted by a later analysis. Sequencing was performed with immunoSEQ multiplex PCR; in TCRdb, only in-frame clones are kept and a portion is missing. V and J calls and clone size are as listed in that table; D and trimming were resolved from the DNA. The table includes 170,000 or so clones, roughly 80% detected once.

The sample consisted of PBMCs. This chain uses TRBV10-3 with TRBJ1-5, with D possibly matching TRBD1 (6 bases). The receptor's source is a man aged 18 to 30 in good health and CMV-seronegative. The CDR3 sequence is CASCPDRDQPQHF. CDR3 DNA sequence: TGTGCCTCTTGTCCGGACAGAGATCAGCCCCAGCATTTT.